This TCR beta chain was observed in a study of T-cell memory formation after mild COVID-19. This clonotype was seen a handful of times. TCRdb redid the calling of the 5' RACE reads with MiXCR, one entry per CDR3 protein. The sample contains roughly 550,000 distinct CDR3 sequences, approximately 20% of which appear only once. The specimen was PBMCs or a T cell subset sorted from them (not recorded which). The origin of this receptor is an adult woman who had mild COVID-19 (a few samples of this study predate the infection). Cell type and time point are not known.

DNA of the CDR3: TGTGCCTGGACCAGAATGGGACAGGGGTTTTTACTTAACTATGGCTACACCTTC. It yields the protein CAWTRMGQGFLLNYGYTF. The chain joins TRBV30 to TRBJ1-2; 10 nucleotides line up with TRBD1. The germline CDR1 and CDR2 sequences are GTSNPN and SVGIG (reference sequence). The CDR3 is 18 residues long. The ends lost 4 bases at V and 1 base at J; junction bases unmatched: 15.